This entry lists 25 T cell receptor beta chains sequenced from one sample in a study of patients and donors after allogeneic stem cell transplantation. TCRdb reanalysed the RT-PCR reads using MiXCR and keeps one entry per CDR3 protein. The sample lists 920,000 or so distinct CDR3 sequences, more than 15% occurring once. Input material: blood, either unsorted or a sorted T cell fraction (not recorded which). The source is a human donor who was either an allogeneic HSCT recipient or a stem cell or donor lymphocyte infusion donor (not recorded which). It is not recorded whose cells these are; they may come from a transplant donor.

The rearrangement uses TRBV29-1 and TRBJ1-6, with 9 nucleotides matching TRBD1. V shed 6 bases, J shed 7 bases, and the junction held 4 bases outside the gene matches. The germline gives CDR1 SQVTM, CDR2 ANQGSEA. The CDR3 has 13 residues. The CDR3: CSVGQGRNSPLHF. For the CDR3, the DNA is TGCAGCGTCGGACAGGGGCGAAATTCACCCCTCCACTTT.

V is TRBV20-1 and J is TRBJ2-5, with D possibly being TRBD1 (5 bases). The CDR3 spans 14 residues. Trimming took 0 bases from V and 5 from J, leaving 13 bases between them. CDR1 is DFQATT and CDR2 is SNEGSKA in the germline V gene (reference sequence). The CDR3 loop is CSARDHQGRETQYF. CDR3 bases: TGCAGTGCTAGAGATCATCAGGGCCGGGAGACCCAGTACTTC.

There are a few counts of this clonotype. The chain uses TRBV4-1 and TRBJ2-5; D unresolved. V was cut by 0 bases and J by 6 bases, with 8 bases left in between. CDR1 and CDR2 (germline): MGHRA, YSYEKL. This CDR3 region has 13 residues. CDR3 sequence (DNA): TGCGCCAGCAGCCAAGATCTATATCAGACCCAGTACTTC. Translating it yields CASSQDLYQTQYF.

The chain links TRBV14 to TRBJ2-7; TRBD1 aligns across 10 bases. The CDR3 consists of 14 residues. Trimming removed 4 bases from V and 6 bases from J; junction bases left unmatched: 6. Germline CDR1 SGHDN, CDR2 FVKESK. DNA of the CDR3: TGTGCCAGCAGCCCCCGACAGGGGGCTGGCGAGCAGTACTTC. The encoded protein is CASSPRQGAGEQYF.

The table lists this clonotype with many counts. The V gene is TRBV21-1, the J gene TRBJ2-1; the table's D call of TRBD2 was not tested on the DNA. TRBV21-1 is reported as a pseudogene. The CDR3 runs 16 residues. This CDR3 is CASSKGRESSYNEQFF. CDR3 in DNA: TGTGCCAGCAGCAAAGGGCGGGAAAGCTCCTACAATGAGCAGTTCTTC.

The CDR3 DNA follows: TGTGCCAGCAGCCAAGATAGGGACAGGGGGCGCGTACCCAACACCGGGGAGCTGTTTTTT. It is translated as CASSQDRDRGRVPNTGELFF. The chain couples TRBV3-1 to TRBJ2-2, with 12 bases matching TRBD1. Germline loops: CDR1 LGHDT, CDR2 YNNKEL (reference sequence). The V segment lost 0 bases and the J segment 2 bases; nucleotides outside the gene matches: 10. CDR3 length: 20 residues.

The rearrangement links TRBV30 to TRBJ2-1; perhaps TRBD2 as D (6 bases). V was pared by 4 bases and J by 9 bases, with 19 bases between. The CDR3 length is 14 residues. Germline CDR1 GTSNPN, CDR2 SVGIG (reference sequence). CDR3 amino acids: CAWIPGRPRGEQFF. CDR3 in DNA: TGTGCCTGGATACCAGGCAGACCGCGGGGTGAGCAGTTCTTC.

This clonotype was counted between two and nine times. The chain combines TRBV10-3 with TRBJ1-5; D not certain. CDR1 and CDR2 (germline): ENHRY, SYGVKD. Trimming took off 5 bases at V and 1 base at J, with 3 bases between the two ends. The CDR3 extends over 12 amino acids. CDR3 sequence (DNA): TGTGCCATCAGTACAAGCAATCAGCCCCAGCATTTT. The encoded protein is CAISTSNQPQHF.

V usage is TRBV20-1 and J usage is TRBJ1-2, with unresolved D. This CDR3 region has 11 residues. Germline V gene sequence: CDR1 DFQATT, CDR2 SNEGSKA (reference sequence). Trimming took off 7 bases at V and 7 bases at J, with 13 bases between the two ends. The CDR3 loop is CSGKRVSGYTF. The CDR3 region has the DNA TGCAGTGGGAAGAGAGTATCTGGCTACACCTTC.

The chain recombines TRBV6-1 with TRBJ1-2; the match to TRBD1 covers 8 bases. Germline V gene data show CDR1 as MNHNS and CDR2 as SASEGT. The V and J ends lost 7 bases and 8 bases, in that order; junction bases with no gene match: 15. The CDR3 length is 15 residues. The CDR3 DNA is TGTGCCAGCATCCAACTCCGGACAGGGAGGGAGGGCTACACCTTC. As protein: CASIQLRTGREGYTF.

The rearrangement joins TRBV9 to TRBJ2-3; D could derive from TRBD1 or TRBD2 (5 bases each). CDR1 is SGDLS and CDR2 is YYNGEE in the germline V gene. V was shortened by 4 bases and J by 0 bases, with 15 bases between the two germline ends. The CDR3 loop spans 16 amino acids. The CDR3 region is CASSRGDPLSTDTQYF. In DNA form, the CDR3 reads TGTGCCAGCAGCCGTGGGGACCCACTTAGCACAGATACGCAGTATTTT.

This clonotype was counted only a few times. Here the CDR3 DNA reads TGTGCCAGCAGTGAGGGGCATAGGGGGCCTGAGCAGTTCTTC. It yields the protein CASSEGHRGPEQFF. V is TRBV2 and J is TRBJ2-1, with TRBD1 identical over 7 bases. The trim removed 3 bases at V and 9 bases at J, leaving 8 bases unmatched. CDR3 length equals 14 residues. Per germline, CDR1 SNHLY and CDR2 FYNNEI.

The chain uses TRBV4-3 and TRBJ2-1, with a tentative D call TRBD1 (7 bases). The CDR3 has 17 amino acids. Germline CDR1 and CDR2: LGHNA and YSLEER. V was pared by 0 bases and J by 7 bases, with 19 bases between. This CDR3 reads CASSQDHWQGGFNEQFF. CDR3 nucleotides: TGCGCCAGCAGCCAAGATCATTGGCAGGGGGGCTTTAATGAGCAGTTCTTC.

This clonotype was found many times. V gene TRBV24-1 combines with J gene TRBJ2-1; weak D call: TRBD1 (6 bases). The V end was cut by 1 base, the J end by 4 bases, with 22 bases between. From germline, CDR1 is KGHDR and CDR2 SFDVKD. The CDR3 spans 19 residues. The CDR3 loop reads CATSDFGRGPELGYNEQFF. The CDR3 bases are TGTGCCACCAGTGATTTCGGCAGGGGCCCCGAGCTGGGATACAATGAGCAGTTCTTC.

This clonotype appeared many times. V and J are TRBV20-1 and TRBJ1-5, with 10 nucleotides matching TRBD1. V lost 6 bases and J lost 3; bases outside the gene matches: 5. Germline lookup yields CDR1 DFQATT and CDR2 SNEGSKA (reference sequence). This CDR3 is built from 14 residues. CDR3 nucleotide sequence: TGCAGTGCAAGGACAGGGGGGGACAATCAGCCCCAGCATTTT. This codes for CSARTGGDNQPQHF.

This clonotype showed up just a few times. The J gene is TRBJ2-7, the V gene TRBV10-3; 13 bases line up with TRBD2. Germline CDR1 is ENHRY and CDR2 is SYGVKD. This CDR3 region has 13 residues. V trimming: 8 bases; J trimming: 2 bases; junction bases outside the gene matches: 0. CDR3 region: CAIGLAGAYEQYF. CDR3 bases: TGTGCCATCGGACTAGCGGGAGCCTACGAGCAGTACTTC.

This clonotype was picked up many times. This chain joins TRBV12-3 or TRBV12-4 and TRBJ2-2; 11 bases are shared with TRBD1. The V segment lost 5 bases and the J segment 4 bases; nucleotides outside the gene matches: 6. The length of the CDR3 is 16 residues. In DNA form, the CDR3 reads TGTGCCAGCAGTCCTAGGGACAGGGGGAGCACCGGGGAGCTGTTTTTT. It yields the protein CASSPRDRGSTGELFF.

The CDR3 nucleotides are TGTGCCAGCAGCCAAGATCAAGGTAGCGGGTTTTACAATGAGCAGTTCTTC. Encoded protein: CASSQDQGSGFYNEQFF. The chain combines TRBV3-1 with TRBJ2-1; 7 bases fit TRBD2. After removal of 0 bases from V and 4 bases from J, the junction contained 9 bases not matched to a gene. The CDR3 is made up of 17 amino acids. The germline V gene has CDR1 LGHDT and CDR2 YNNKEL (reference sequence).

J is TRBJ2-3 and V is TRBV2; 8 bases are shared with TRBD2. After removal of 0 bases from V and 6 bases from J, the junction contained 5 bases not matched to a gene. Germline V gene sequence: CDR1 SNHLY, CDR2 FYNNEI. The CDR3 loop spans 15 amino acids. The CDR3: CASSEASGLGDTQYF. The CDR3 nucleotides read TGTGCCAGCAGTGAAGCTTCGGGACTAGGTGATACGCAGTATTTT.

This clonotype was counted only a few times. The genes are TRBV5-1 and TRBJ2-7; TRBD1 is a possible D gene (5 bases). The CDR3 contains 15 residues. The V gene's germline CDR1 is SGHRS and CDR2 YFSETQ. V shed 3 bases and J shed 5 bases, with 18 bases lying between them. The DNA for the CDR3 is TGCGCCAGCAGCTGGTTAGGGGCACCTAGGGACGAGCAGTACTTC. This gives the protein CASSWLGAPRDEQYF.

This clonotype was counted between two and nine times. The CDR3 DNA reads TGCAGTGCTCCCCCCCCGGGGGGTGGCACAGATACGCAGTATTTT. This sequence encodes CSAPPPGGGTDTQYF. V and J are TRBV20-1 and TRBJ2-3; TRBD2 agrees at 7 bases. Germline V gene sequence: CDR1 DFQATT, CDR2 SNEGSKA (reference sequence). The trim removed 5 bases at V and 1 base at J, leaving 9 bases unmatched. This CDR3 comprises 15 residues.

This rearrangement joins TRBV27 to TRBJ1-4; D uncertain. CDR3 length equals 15 residues. Germline-derived CDR1 and CDR2 are MNHEY and SMNVEV (reference sequence). Trimming cost V 5 bases and J 0 bases, with 10 bases left between them. CDR3 in DNA: TGTGCCAGCAGTGCGGGCGGGACAACTAATGAAAAACTGTTTTTT. This gives the protein CASSAGGTTNEKLFF.

The CDR3 DNA sequence: TGCAGTGCCCGCGGGGCTACCTACGAGCAGTACTTC. Its translation: CSARGATYEQYF. This chain joins TRBV20-1 and TRBJ2-7; maybe TRBD2 (6 bases). The V and J ends lost 6 bases and 2 bases respectively, with 11 bases between them. The CDR3 sequence is 12 residues long. Germline V gives CDR1 DFQATT, CDR2 SNEGSKA (reference sequence).

This clonotype was seen repeatedly, ten times or more. V usage is TRBV12-3 or TRBV12-4 and J usage is TRBJ2-3; perhaps TRBD1 as D (6 bases). V dropped 4 bases and J dropped 5 bases, with 10 bases sitting between them. This CDR3 comprises 13 residues. The CDR3: CASSSGVGDTQYF. CDR3 coding DNA: TGTGCCAGCAGTTCAGGGGTTGGAGATACGCAGTATTTT.

The chain is built from TRBV11-2 and TRBJ1-1, with 7 nucleotides matching TRBD1. The V gene's germline CDR1 is SGHAT and CDR2 FQNNGV. The CDR3 is made up of 18 amino acids. Trimming removed 5 bases from V and 0 bases from J; junction bases left unmatched: 15. CDR3: CASSTSRDRPRLNTEAFF. The CDR3 bases are TGTGCCAGCAGCACATCCCGGGACAGACCAAGGCTGAACACTGAAGCTTTCTTT.